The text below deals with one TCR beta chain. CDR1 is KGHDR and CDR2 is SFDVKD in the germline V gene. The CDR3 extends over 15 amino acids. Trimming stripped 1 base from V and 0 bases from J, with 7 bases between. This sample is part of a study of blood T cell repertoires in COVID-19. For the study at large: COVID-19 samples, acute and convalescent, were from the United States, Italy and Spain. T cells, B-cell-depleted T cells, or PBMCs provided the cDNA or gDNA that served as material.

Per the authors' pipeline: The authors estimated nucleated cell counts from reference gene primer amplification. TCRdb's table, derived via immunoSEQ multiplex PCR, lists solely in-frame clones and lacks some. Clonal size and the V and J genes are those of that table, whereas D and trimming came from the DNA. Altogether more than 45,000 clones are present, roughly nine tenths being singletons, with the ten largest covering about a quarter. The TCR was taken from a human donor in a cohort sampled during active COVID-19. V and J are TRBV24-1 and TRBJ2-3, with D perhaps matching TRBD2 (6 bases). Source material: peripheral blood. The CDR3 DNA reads TGTGCCACCAGTGATTTAGGAGGGAGCACAGATACGCAGTATTTT. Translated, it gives CATSDLGGSTDTQYF.